These 15 T cell receptor beta chains originate from one sample sequenced in a study of blood T cell repertoires in COVID-19. Here immunoSEQ multiplex PCR was the method, and the copy in TCRdb shows in-frame clones only, minus some. This sample has about 240,000 clones, with approximately 86% found just once. Sequenced: PBMCs or T cells enriched from blood (not recorded which). All receptors come from a woman between 25 and 40 years old with acute COVID-19.

The rearrangement links TRBV7-2 to TRBJ1-4; no reliable D call. CDR3 length: 13 residues. The ends were cut back, 3 bases at V and 7 bases at J, with 9 bases in the middle. The germline gives CDR1 SGHTA, CDR2 FQGNSA. Written as DNA, the CDR3 is TGTGCCAGCAGCTTGGACGGGAGTGAAAAACTGTTTTTT. Residues: CASSLDGSEKLFF.

The chain joins TRBV2 to TRBJ2-3; D is unresolved. The V and J ends lost 4 bases and 2 bases respectively, with 10 bases between them. The germline V gene has CDR1 SNHLY and CDR2 FYNNEI. This CDR3 spans 14 amino acids. CDR3 sequence reads: CASSAWAITDTQYF. CDR3 sequence (DNA): TGTGCCAGCAGTGCGTGGGCCATCACAGATACGCAGTATTTT.

V usage is TRBV5-4 and J usage is TRBJ1-1; perhaps TRBD1 as D (6 bases). There are 13 residues in the CDR3. V gave up 5 bases and J gave up 4 bases, with 12 bases separating them. Germline V gene data show CDR1 as SGHNT and CDR2 as YYREEE (reference sequence). The CDR3 loop reads CASSLQGSTEAFF. CDR3 nucleotide sequence: TGTGCCAGCAGTCTCCAGGGGAGCACTGAAGCTTTCTTT.

The chain has TRBV30 and TRBJ2-1; the match to TRBD1 covers 7 bases. V dropped 7 bases and J dropped 9; count of bases not matched to a gene: 9. Germline V lookup: CDR1 GTSNPN, CDR2 SVGIG (reference sequence). CDR3 length equals 12 residues. The CDR3 region has the DNA TGTGCCTTGGTAAAGACAGGGAGTGAGCAGTTCTTC. Translation: CALVKTGSEQFF. Using reference TRBV30 and TRBJ2-1 for the parts outside the CDR3, the full variable domain is SQTIHQWPATLVQPVGSPLSLECTVEGTSNPNLYWYRQAAGRGLQLLFYSVGIGQISSEVPQNLSASRPQDRQFILSSKKLLLSDSGFYLCALVKTGSEQFFGPGTRLTVL.

The V gene is TRBV19, the J gene TRBJ1-2; possibly TRBD1 for D (5 bases). Germline CDR1 is LNHDA and CDR2 is SQIVND (reference sequence). V lost 5 bases to trimming and J lost 7 bases, with 14 bases between them. The CDR3 is made up of 13 amino acids. As DNA, the CDR3 is TGTGCCAGTAGTCTGGCGGGGGGAGCTGGCTACACCTTC. This codes for CASSLAGGAGYTF.

The chain is built from TRBV7-9 and TRBJ1-4; D remains unclear. Germline V gives CDR1 SEHNR, CDR2 FQNEAQ (reference sequence). V was trimmed by 0 bases and J by 11 bases, leaving 7 bases between them. This CDR3 is 12 amino acids long. CDR3 amino acids: CASSLAHKKLFF. The CDR3 DNA follows: TGTGCCAGCAGCTTAGCGCACAAGAAACTGTTTTTT.

CDR3 sequence: CASSSSNTEAFF. CDR3 nucleotides: TGTGCCAGCAGCTCATCGAACACTGAAGCTTTCTTT. The chain recombines TRBV11-3 with TRBJ1-1; unclear D gene. This CDR3 contains 12 residues. Germline CDR1 and CDR2: SGHNT and YENEEA. The germline V and J ends were trimmed by 4 bases and 1 base, with 4 bases remaining between them.

The chain recombines TRBV5-1 with TRBJ2-4, with D unresolved. Per the germline V gene, CDR1 is SGHRS and CDR2 is YFSETQ. This CDR3 contains 14 residues. Trimming pared 3 bases from V and 4 bases from J, leaving 11 bases between. The chain's CDR3 is CASSSGWNKNIQYF. CDR3 nucleotide sequence: TGCGCCAGCAGCTCCGGGTGGAATAAAAACATTCAGTACTTC. The variable domain in full, with the rest retrieved from reference TRBV5-1 and TRBJ2-4, is KAGVTQTPRYLIKTRGQQVTLSCSPISGHRSVSWYQQTPGQGLQFLFEYFSETQRNKGNFPGRFSGRQFSNSRSEMNVSTLELGDSALYLCASSSGWNKNIQYFGAGTRLSVL.

The chain recombines TRBV19 with TRBJ2-3, with D perhaps matching TRBD1 (7 bases). The CDR3 covers 17 residues. Germline assignment: CDR1 LNHDA and CDR2 SQIVND (reference sequence). Trimming stripped 5 bases from V and 2 bases from J, with 20 bases between. CDR3 bases: TGTGCCAGTAGTGTTCGATACAGGGGAGGCCTCACAGATACGCAGTATTTT. This codes for CASSVRYRGGLTDTQYF.

V usage is TRBV28 and J usage is TRBJ1-1; no firm D call. The ends were cut back, 3 bases at V and 7 bases at J, with 6 bases in the middle. The CDR3 is 11 amino acids. Germline assignment: CDR1 MDHEN and CDR2 SYDVKM. The CDR3 coding sequence is TGTGCCAGCAGTTTGGGCCTTGAAGCTTTCTTT. This sequence encodes CASSLGLEAFF.

This clone was found once. The chain combines TRBV7-2 with TRBJ1-1; unclear D gene. CDR3 length: 14 residues. V lost 4 bases, J lost 5 bases, and 14 bases lay in between. Germline CDR1 SGHTA, CDR2 FQGNSA. The CDR3, as DNA: TGTGCCAGCAGCTCAAAGGCGGAGGGAACTGAAGCTTTCTTT. Its translation is CASSSKAEGTEAFF.

This clone was recorded once. The chain couples TRBV5-1 to TRBJ1-6; D not certain. Trimming left V 0 bases short and J 3 bases short, with 10 bases between. CDR1 and CDR2 from the germline V gene are SGHRS and YFSETQ. CDR3 length: 16 residues. DNA of the CDR3: TGCGCCAGCAGCTTGGCCGAGAGCCTCTATAATTCACCCCTCCACTTT. Amino acid sequence: CASSLAESLYNSPLHF.

The chain combines TRBV11-2 with TRBJ2-1; TRBD2 aligns across 9 bases. Germline V gene sequence: CDR1 SGHAT, CDR2 FQNNGV. V lost 3 bases, J lost 6 bases, and 9 bases stayed unmatched. This CDR3 comprises 16 residues. This CDR3 is CASSLFRGLASNEQFF. The DNA for the CDR3 is TGTGCCAGCAGCTTGTTTAGGGGACTAGCATCCAATGAGCAGTTCTTC.

The chain recombines TRBV11-2 with TRBJ1-3; D unresolved. Germline V gives CDR1 SGHAT, CDR2 FQNNGV. CDR3 length: 16 residues. Trimming took 3 bases from V and 4 from J, leaving 16 bases between them. The CDR3: CASSFRTAGTGNTIYF. The CDR3 bases are TGTGCCAGCAGCTTTCGAACCGCTGGCACGGGAAACACCATATATTTT.

V gene TRBV7-6 combines with J gene TRBJ2-5; tentative D call: TRBD1 (7 bases). Germline V gene lookup returns CDR1 SGHVS and CDR2 FNYEAQ. This CDR3 spans 17 amino acids. Trimming shortened V by 3 bases and J by 7 bases, and 24 bases separated the two germline ends. The CDR3 nucleotides are TGTGCCAGCAGCTTCCAAGGCTTTCAGGGGGGATCAGGGACCCAGTACTTC. This gives the protein CASSFQGFQGGSGTQYF.